A selection of T cell receptor beta chains follows, all from one sample in a study of cytomegalovirus exposure and HLA in healthy donors. Sequencing used immunoSEQ multiplex PCR; TCRdb keeps in-frame clones, though not all of them. The table records under 200,000 clones, around 83% of them present only once. Sequenced material: PBMCs. The origin of the receptors is a man between 50 and 59 years old in good health and CMV-seropositive. Both conserved end residues are part of each CDR3. The D gene is left open where the match is weak. Rows give clone size only sometimes, using once, few, many, or a class for an expanded clone.

abundance	v_gene	d_gene	j_gene	CDR3aa	CDR3nt
.	TRBV30	TRBD2	TRBJ2-2	CAWRGLAGASGELFF	TGTGCCTGGAGGGGACTAGCGGGAGCTAGCGGGGAGCTGTTTTTT
.	TRBV28	TRBD2	TRBJ2-5	CATSWTSGRSDETQYF	TGTGCCACCTCCTGGACTAGCGGGAGGTCAGACGAGACCCAGTACTTC
.	TRBV11-2	TRBD2	TRBJ2-5	CASSLGTSGLETQYF	TGTGCCAGCAGCTTAGGGACTAGCGGTTTAGAGACCCAGTACTTC
few	TRBV5-1	.	TRBJ2-5	CASTKGTLGETQYF	TGTGCCAGCACCAAGGGGACATTGGGGGAGACCCAGTACTTC
.	TRBV5-4	TRBD2	TRBJ2-1	CASSLIAGSYNEQFF	TGTGCCAGCAGCCTGATAGCGGGGTCCTACAATGAGCAGTTCTTC
.	TRBV19	TRBD1	TRBJ1-1	CASNTGAMNTEAFF	TGTGCCAGTAATACAGGGGCGATGAACACTGAAGCTTTCTTT
few	TRBV5-1	.	TRBJ1-5	CASSLDPISQPQHF	TGCGCCAGCAGCTTGGACCCTATTAGTCAGCCCCAGCATTTT
.	TRBV19	.	TRBJ2-7	CASKDNYEQYF	TGTGCCAGTAAAGACAACTACGAGCAGTACTTC
.	TRBV4-2	.	TRBJ2-3	CASSQARRADTQYF	TGTGCCAGCAGCCAGGCCCGGCGGGCAGATACGCAGTATTTT
few	TRBV11-2	.	TRBJ2-1	CASRLGDSPLNEQFF	TGTGCCAGCAGATTAGGGGACTCTCCTCTGAATGAGCAGTTCTTC
.	TRBV9	.	TRBJ1-2	CASSPPGVSYGYTF	TGTGCCAGCAGCCCCCCGGGTGTCAGCTATGGCTACACCTTC
.	TRBV7-2	.	TRBJ2-1	CASSIDRSREQFF	TGTGCCAGCAGCATTGACAGGTCCCGCGAGCAGTTCTTC
.	TRBV27	.	TRBJ1-1	CASSTTGENTEAFF	TGTGCCAGCAGCACTACAGGAGAGAACACTGAAGCTTTCTTT
.	TRBV14	.	TRBJ1-2	CASSLARDTLYGYTF	TGTGCCAGCAGCTTAGCCCGGGACACCCTCTATGGCTACACCTTC
.	TRBV27	.	TRBJ1-3	CASRDRNSGNTIYF	TGTGCCAGCAGGGACAGAAACTCTGGAAACACCATATATTTT
.	TRBV2	.	TRBJ1-1	CASTTGTRKNTEAFF	TGTGCCAGCACAACGGGGACACGTAAGAACACTGAAGCTTTCTTT
few	TRBV6-5	.	TRBJ2-1	CASSYLAPGTEQFF	TGTGCCAGCAGTTACCTCGCGCCGGGAACTGAGCAGTTCTTC
.	TRBV7-9	TRBD1	TRBJ1-5	CASSVQMQPGQLNQPQHF	TGTGCCAGCAGCGTCCAAATGCAACCGGGACAGTTGAATCAGCCCCAGCATTTT
once	TRBV5-1	TRBD2	TRBJ2-3	CASSSLTSGGAFDTQYF	TGCGCCAGCAGCTCACTGACTAGCGGGGGGGCCTTCGATACGCAGTATTTT
.	TRBV10-2	.	TRBJ2-1	CASSAPGFGGDNEQFF	TGCGCCAGCAGTGCCCCTGGTTTCGGAGGCGACAATGAGCAGTTCTTC
.	TRBV13	.	TRBJ1-1	CASSFMNTEAFF	TGTGCCAGCAGCTTTATGAACACTGAAGCTTTCTTT
few	TRBV5-6	.	TRBJ1-4	CASSSLGTSTNEKLFF	TGTGCCAGCAGCTCCCTGGGGACTTCAACTAATGAAAAACTGTTTTTT
.	TRBV6-5	TRBD2	TRBJ2-3	CASRLAGGTDTQYF	TGTGCCAGCAGATTAGCGGGAGGAACAGATACGCAGTATTTT
.	TRBV2	.	TRBJ1-1	CASSDAVQGEAFF	TGTGCCAGCAGTGATGCCGTCCAGGGTGAAGCTTTCTTT
few	TRBV7-7	.	TRBJ2-7	CASSPGLGNEQYF	TGTGCCAGCAGCCCTGGACTGGGGAACGAGCAGTACTTC
few	TRBV19	TRBD1	TRBJ1-2	CASSIGARTGGAVGYTF	TGTGCCAGTAGTATTGGCGCCCGGACAGGGGGCGCGGTTGGCTACACCTTC
.	TRBV9	.	TRBJ1-2	CASSVGAGRDGYTF	TGTGCCAGCAGCGTAGGGGCGGGTAGGGATGGCTACACCTTC
.	TRBV28	.	TRBJ1-2	CASSLDRDYGYTF	TGTGCCAGCAGCCTCGACAGAGACTATGGCTACACCTTC
.	TRBV19	.	TRBJ2-1	CASRYNNQGHNEQFF	TGTGCCAGTCGGTACAATAATCAGGGCCACAATGAGCAGTTCTTC
.	TRBV7-2	.	TRBJ2-7	CASSPGRIGAYEQYF	TGTGCCAGCAGCCCCGGCCGTATAGGAGCCTACGAGCAGTACTTC
.	TRBV6-5	.	TRBJ1-2	CASSSGPRGYTF	TGTGCCAGCAGTTCAGGTCCCCGGGGCTACACCTTC
.	TRBV4-1	.	TRBJ1-1	CASSQDPGLNTEAFF	TGCGCCAGCAGCCAAGATCCGGGACTAAACACTGAAGCTTTCTTT
.	TRBV18	.	TRBJ1-1	CASSTGAENTEAFF	TGTGCCAGCTCCACTGGGGCGGAGAACACTGAAGCTTTCTTT
.	TRBV13	.	TRBJ2-7	CASSLERRIDEQYF	TGTGCCAGCAGCTTAGAACGGAGGATCGACGAGCAGTACTTC
.	TRBV6-1	.	TRBJ2-2	CASSDWGGWTGELFF	TGTGCCAGCAGTGACTGGGGGGGCTGGACCGGGGAGCTGTTTTTT
.	TRBV6-1	.	TRBJ1-1	CASSEVTGSHPRAFF	TGTGCCAGCAGTGAAGTAACAGGGAGTCATCCTCGAGCTTTCTTT
.	TRBV30	TRBD1	TRBJ1-2	CAWSHHRGGNGYTF	TGTGCCTGGAGTCATCACAGGGGAGGAAACGGCTACACCTTC
.	TRBV18	TRBD1	TRBJ1-4	CASSPVRQGNEKLFF	TGTGCCAGCTCACCGGTCCGACAGGGGAATGAAAAACTGTTTTTT
few	TRBV5-1	.	TRBJ1-1	CASSLEWGLGTEAFF	TGCGCCAGCAGCTTGGAGTGGGGGCTGGGCACTGAAGCTTTCTTT
.	TRBV9	TRBD2	TRBJ2-1	CASSVASGGAHNEQFF	TGTGCCAGCAGCGTCGCTAGCGGGGGGGCTCATAATGAGCAGTTCTTC
once	TRBV4-2	.	TRBJ1-1	CASSQGSGLLNTEAFF	TGTGCCAGCAGCCAAGGAAGCGGGCTCTTGAACACTGAAGCTTTCTTT
.	TRBV16	.	TRBJ1-2	CASSQPTRQDDDYGYTF	TGTGCCAGCAGCCAACCGACAAGACAGGATGATGACTATGGCTACACCTTC
few	TRBV19	.	TRBJ1-5	CASSMVTPYQPQHF	TGTGCCAGTAGTATGGTGACACCTTATCAGCCCCAGCATTTT
.	TRBV5-5	TRBD1	TRBJ1-3	CASSLVQGVSGNTIYF	TGTGCCAGCAGCTTGGTACAGGGGGTCTCTGGAAACACCATATATTTT
.	TRBV5-1	.	TRBJ1-1	CASSLDRVNTEAFF	TGCGCCAGCAGCTTGGACAGAGTTAACACTGAAGCTTTCTTT
.	TRBV6-6	.	TRBJ1-4	CASRPQGSEKLFF	TGTGCCAGCAGACCCCAGGGGAGTGAAAAACTGTTTTTT
.	TRBV5-4	TRBD2	TRBJ2-1	CASRLLAGNEQFF	TGTGCCAGCAGGTTACTAGCGGGTAATGAGCAGTTCTTC
.	TRBV5-4	.	TRBJ1-2	CASSLYGTRVFGYTF	TGTGCCAGCAGCTTGTACGGGACAAGGGTCTTTGGCTACACCTTC
.	TRBV2	TRBD1	TRBJ2-2	CASSRDSMNTGELFF	TGTGCCAGCAGTCGGGACAGCATGAACACCGGGGAGCTGTTTTTT
.	TRBV7-2	TRBD2	TRBJ2-1	CASSPIAGGLRNEQFF	TGTGCCAGCAGCCCCATAGCGGGAGGGCTCCGGAATGAGCAGTTCTTC
.	TRBV12-5	.	TRBJ1-2	CASGLGGQYGYTF	TGTGCTAGTGGTTTGGGCGGACAGTATGGCTACACCTTC
.	TRBV5-8	.	TRBJ1-5	CASSLYFGDSPQHF	TGTGCCAGCAGCTTGTACTTTGGGGACTCGCCCCAGCATTTT
.	TRBV6-5	.	TRBJ2-3	CASSYGGEADTQYF	TGTGCCAGCAGTTATGGAGGGGAGGCAGATACGCAGTATTTT
.	TRBV4-1	TRBD2	TRBJ2-1	CASSQDPSGGANEQFF	TGCGCCAGCAGCCAAGATCCTAGCGGGGGGGCAAATGAGCAGTTCTTC